This T cell receptor beta chain was observed in a study of cytomegalovirus exposure and HLA in healthy donors. With 60 Vbeta and 13 Jbeta primers, the PCR was carried out. Only in-frame clones appear in the TCRdb table, and some are missing; sequencing was by immunoSEQ multiplex PCR. The table lists 37,000 or so clones, 81% of them singletons, with about 10% in the top ten. Germline CDR1 and CDR2: SGHRS and YFSETQ. This CDR3 has 15 residues. V was trimmed by 0 bases and J by 10 bases, leaving 14 bases between them. This receptor was obtained from a woman aged 40-49 years in good health and CMV-seronegative. Sequencing input: PBMCs. V and J are TRBV5-1 and TRBJ1-6; D might be TRBD1 (5 bases). The CDR3 DNA reads TGCGCCAGCAGCTTGGTAGGGGAACACCACTCACCCCTCCACTTT. This codes for CASSLVGEHHSPLHF.